These 32 T cell receptor beta chains came from one sample sequenced in a study of blood T cell repertoires in COVID-19. Sequencing was performed with immunoSEQ multiplex PCR; in TCRdb, only in-frame clones are kept and a portion is missing. The sample holds some 76,000 clones, roughly 84% seen once. The sample comprised peripheral blood. The receptors here all came from a young woman with acute or convalescent COVID-19.

The chain carries TRBV4-1 and TRBJ1-4; the D is unclear. Trimming removed 0 bases at V and 0 bases at J, with 8 bases between. The CDR3 covers 16 residues. CDR1 and CDR2 from the germline V gene are MGHRA and YSYEKL. The CDR3 is CASSQDFPATNEKLFF. The CDR3 nucleotides read TGCGCCAGCAGCCAAGATTTCCCTGCAACTAATGAAAAACTGTTTTTT.

The chain is built from TRBV4-3 and TRBJ1-1; 8 bases align to TRBD1. Trimming removed 1 base from V and 2 bases from J; junction bases left unmatched: 3. The germline CDR1 and CDR2 sequences are LGHNA and YSLEER. CDR3 length: 15 amino acids. The CDR3 loop is CASSQGTGPNTEAFF. In DNA, the CDR3 is TGCGCCAGCAGCCAAGGGACAGGGCCAAACACTGAAGCTTTCTTT.

This chain links TRBV7-2 with TRBJ1-2; 9 bases map to TRBD1. This CDR3 contains 14 residues. V was clipped by 4 bases and J by 8 bases; unmatched bases: 8. CDR1 and CDR2 (germline): SGHTA, FQGNSA. This chain's CDR3 is CASSYLTGGRGYTF. For the CDR3, the DNA is TGTGCCAGCAGCTACCTAACAGGGGGCAGGGGCTACACCTTC. Drawing the rest from reference TRBV7-2 and TRBJ1-2, the complete variable domain is GAGVSQSPSNKVTEKGKDVELRCDPISGHTALYWYRQSLGQGLEFLIYFQGNSAPDKSGLPSDRFSAERTGGSVSTLTIQRTQQEDSAVYLCASSYLTGGRGYTFGSGTRLTVV.

The chain links TRBV28 to TRBJ1-2, with a tentative D call TRBD1 (5 bases). The V end lost 3 bases, the J end lost 1 base, and 9 bases lay between the germline ends. From germline, CDR1 is MDHEN and CDR2 SYDVKM. CDR3 size: 14 residues. For the CDR3, the DNA is TGTGCCAGCAGTTTTTCGGGGGTTAACTATGGCTACACCTTC. Its translation is CASSFSGVNYGYTF.

The rearrangement links TRBV7-9 to TRBJ2-1; tentatively, D is TRBD1 (6 bases). The CDR3 runs to 13 residues. The V gene lost 8 bases and the J gene lost 2 bases, with 10 bases spanning the gap. From germline, CDR1 is SEHNR and CDR2 FQNEAQ (reference sequence). CDR3 in DNA: TGTGCCAGCTCGGACAGTACCTACAATGAGCAGTTCTTC. Its translation is CASSDSTYNEQFF.

The chain has TRBV12-3 or TRBV12-4 and TRBJ2-1; D gene uncertain. V lost 3 bases to trimming and J lost 2 bases, with 5 bases between them. This CDR3 comprises 13 residues. This CDR3 reads CASSLVAYNEQFF. The CDR3 bases are TGTGCCAGCAGTTTGGTAGCCTACAATGAGCAGTTCTTC.

This chain joins TRBV2 and TRBJ2-5; 11 bases agree with TRBD2. The ends lost 2 bases at V and 2 bases at J; junction bases unmatched: 4. Germline-derived CDR1 and CDR2 are SNHLY and FYNNEI. The CDR3 covers 16 residues. For the CDR3, the DNA is TGTGCCAGCAGTGAATTAGCGGGGGGGACACAAGAGACCCAGTACTTC. Translated: CASSELAGGTQETQYF.

The chain recombines TRBV28 with TRBJ1-1; D is possibly TRBD1 (6 bases). Germline assignment: CDR1 MDHEN and CDR2 SYDVKM. The V gene lost 3 bases and the J gene lost 2 bases, with 10 bases spanning the gap. The length of the CDR3 is 14 residues. In DNA form, the CDR3 reads TGTGCCAGCAGTTTTACAGGGCTCAACACTGAAGCTTTCTTT. This codes for CASSFTGLNTEAFF. The full variable domain, in which reference TRBV28 and TRBJ1-1 provide the parts outside the CDR3, is DVKVTQSSRYLVKRTGEKVFLECVQDMDHENMFWYRQDPGLGLRLIYFSYDVKMKEKGDIPEGYSVSREKKERFSLILESASTNQTSMYLCASSFTGLNTEAFFGQGTRLTVV.

In DNA form, the CDR3 reads TGTGCCAGCAGTTACTTCGGTGAGCAGTTCTTC. Encoded protein: CASSYFGEQFF. V is TRBV28 and J is TRBJ2-1; no definite D call. CDR3 length: 11 amino acids. V dropped 4 bases and J dropped 9 bases, with 7 bases sitting between them. Germline assignment: CDR1 MDHEN and CDR2 SYDVKM.

The J gene is TRBJ1-2, the V gene TRBV2; D is perhaps TRBD1 (6 bases). The CDR3 loop spans 12 amino acids. The V end lost 6 bases, the J end lost 8 bases, and 13 bases lay between the germline ends. From germline, CDR1 is SNHLY and CDR2 FYNNEI. The CDR3: CASSRDMIGYTF. Here the CDR3 DNA reads TGTGCCAGCAGCCGGGACATGATCGGCTACACCTTC. The complete variable domain, with remaining parts taken from reference TRBV2 and TRBJ1-2, reads EPEVTQTPSHQVTQMGQEVILRCVPISNHLYFYWYRQILGQKVEFLVSFYNNEISEKSEIFDDQFSVERPDGSNFTLKIRSTKLEDSAMYFCASSRDMIGYTFGSGTRLTVV.

The rearrangement links TRBV10-3 to TRBJ2-1; the match to TRBD2 covers 15 bases. The J segment lost 6 bases and the V segment lost 3 bases, leaving 6 bases of the junction unmatched. This CDR3 contains 17 residues. CDR1 is ENHRY, CDR2 SYGVKD, per germline. The CDR3 DNA sequence: TGTGCCATCAGTGATGCCCGGACTAGCGGGGGGGCCAATGAGCAGTTCTTC. Protein: CAISDARTSGGANEQFF.

V gene TRBV5-4 combines with J gene TRBJ2-7; tentatively, D is TRBD1 (7 bases). Trimming left V 4 bases short and J 4 bases short, with 12 bases between. The germline V gene encodes CDR1 SGHNT and CDR2 YYREEE (reference sequence). This CDR3 is 13 amino acids long. In nucleotides, the CDR3 is TGTGCCAGCAGCGGAGGGACAGCGTACGAGCAGTACTTC. It encodes CASSGGTAYEQYF.

The chain links TRBV27 to TRBJ2-1; TRBD1 is a possible D gene (5 bases). V was shortened by 6 bases and J by 0 bases, with 12 bases between the two germline ends. The CDR3 runs 15 residues. The germline V gene has CDR1 MNHEY and CDR2 SMNVEV (reference sequence). The CDR3 DNA follows: TGTGCCAGCAGCCCAGGGTCCTACTCCTACAATGAGCAGTTCTTC. This translates into CASSPGSYSYNEQFF.

The genes are TRBV4-1 and TRBJ2-7, with 10 positions matching TRBD1. This CDR3 contains 15 residues. J lost 4 bases, V lost 1 base, and 4 bases had no gene match. Germline V gene sequence: CDR1 MGHRA, CDR2 YSYEKL. The CDR3 DNA follows: TGCGCCAGCAGCCAAGGGACAGGGGGAGGGTACGAGCAGTACTTC. It codes for CASSQGTGGGYEQYF.

The chain couples TRBV7-2 to TRBJ2-3; TRBD1 agrees at 12 bases. With V trimmed by 5 bases and J by 6 bases, 12 bases remained unmatched. There are 17 residues in the CDR3. Germline loops: CDR1 SGHTA, CDR2 FQGNSA. This CDR3 is CASSLTGTGGGRDTQYF. DNA of the CDR3: TGTGCCAGCAGCCTTACCGGGACAGGGGGCGGCAGGGATACGCAGTATTTT.

V and J are TRBV28 and TRBJ1-1; a possible D gene is TRBD1 (6 bases). The CDR3 length is 16 residues. V lost 2 bases and J lost 0, with 13 bases in between. CDR1 is MDHEN, CDR2 SYDVKM, per germline. The CDR3 sequence is CASSLPQDSLNTEAFF. CDR3 coding DNA: TGTGCCAGCAGTTTACCTCAGGACAGCCTGAACACTGAAGCTTTCTTT.

This rearrangement joins TRBV19 to TRBJ1-5, with TRBD1 identical over 9 bases. CDR3 size: 13 residues. Losses at the gene ends were 7 bases for V and 5 bases for J; bases not matched to a gene: 3. Germline V CDR1 and CDR2: LNHDA, SQIVND (reference sequence). CDR3 loop: CASNTGGYQPQHF. The CDR3 region has the DNA TGTGCCAGTAATACAGGGGGCTATCAGCCCCAGCATTTT.

This clone has a single count. CDR3 DNA sequence: TGTGCCAGCAGCGACGGACAGGGTGAAGATGGCTACACCTTC. It specifies CASSDGQGEDGYTF. The V and J genes are TRBV5-6 and TRBJ1-2; 8 nucleotides match TRBD1. J lost 6 bases, V lost 4 bases, and 8 bases had no gene match. The CDR3 is made up of 14 amino acids. In germline, CDR1 is SGHDT, CDR2 YYEEEE.

The V gene is TRBV7-2, the J gene TRBJ2-1, with TRBD2 identical over 13 bases. The V segment lost 5 bases and the J segment 9 bases; nucleotides outside the gene matches: 7. Per the germline V gene, CDR1 is SGHTA and CDR2 is FQGNSA. The CDR3 covers 15 residues. The CDR3: CASSLRTSGRLEQFF. The CDR3 nucleotides read TGTGCCAGCAGCCTACGGACTAGCGGGAGACTTGAGCAGTTCTTC.

This clone appeared a single time. The CDR3 reads CASSPMRGLIQPQHF. The CDR3, as DNA: TGTGCCAGCAGTCCAATGCGGGGGTTGATTCAGCCCCAGCATTTT. This chain links TRBV6-1 with TRBJ1-5; D is perhaps TRBD1 (5 bases). Trimming took 5 bases from V and 6 from J, leaving 17 bases between them. This CDR3 spans 15 amino acids. Germline V gene data show CDR1 as MNHNS and CDR2 as SASEGT.

The chain has TRBV7-9 and TRBJ2-3, with 14 bases aligning to TRBD2. The germline V gene has CDR1 SEHNR and CDR2 FQNEAQ (reference sequence). The CDR3 contains 17 residues. V dropped 6 bases and J dropped 2; count of bases not matched to a gene: 7. CDR3 nucleotides: TGTGCCAGCAGTCCGGGACTAGCGGGAGTTTACACAGATACGCAGTATTTT. Residues: CASSPGLAGVYTDTQYF. The full variable domain, its missing parts supplied by reference TRBV7-9 and TRBJ2-3, is DTGVSQNPRHKITKRGQNVTFRCDPISEHNRLYWYRQTLGQGPEFLTYFQNEAQLEKSRLLSDRFSAERPKGSFSTLEIQRTEQGDSAMYLCASSPGLAGVYTDTQYFGPGTRLTVL.

This clone was seen a single time. The gene calls are TRBV6-6 and TRBJ2-7, with 7 bases identical to TRBD1. The CDR3 is made up of 14 amino acids. Trimming removed 7 bases from V and 0 bases from J; junction bases left unmatched: 6. CDR1 is MNHNY, CDR2 SVGAGI, per germline (reference sequence). As DNA, the CDR3 is TGTGCCAGCAAGCAGACAGGGAGCTCCTACGAGCAGTACTTC. Residues: CASKQTGSSYEQYF.

The chain has TRBV10-3 and TRBJ1-5; D is possibly TRBD1 (6 bases). V lost 6 bases to trimming and J lost 3 bases, with 15 bases between them. Germline V CDR1 and CDR2: ENHRY, SYGVKD. The CDR3 is 15 residues long. CDR3 nucleotides: TGTGCCATCAGCCAGGGGAGCCCAAACAATCAGCCCCAGCATTTT. Protein sequence: CAISQGSPNNQPQHF.

The rearrangement uses TRBV11-2 and TRBJ1-2, with 8 positions matching TRBD1. CDR3 size: 17 residues. Germline CDR1 SGHAT, CDR2 FQNNGV. V trimming: 0 bases; J trimming: 8 bases; junction bases outside the gene matches: 14. The CDR3 DNA sequence: TGTGCCAGCAGCTTAGAGAGGGGGACAGGTCGTTTTAGGGGCTACACCTTC. Translated, it gives CASSLERGTGRFRGYTF.

The rearrangement links TRBV3-1 (or the pseudogene TRBV3-2) to TRBJ2-1; TRBD2 matches 15 bases. Germline V gives CDR1 LGHDT, CDR2 YNNKEL (reference sequence). The CDR3 is 13 residues long. Unmatched junction bases numbered 3, after V lost 3 bases and J lost 15 bases. CDR3 in DNA: TGTGCCAGCAGCCAGAGGACTAGCGGGGGGGTGTTCTTC. Amino acid sequence: CASSQRTSGGVFF.

This clone has only a few counts. The chain uses TRBV6-6 and TRBJ1-4; TRBD1 might be the D (6 bases). Trimming pared 9 bases from V and 4 bases from J, leaving 18 bases between. Germline CDR1 and CDR2: MNHNY and SVGAGI (reference sequence). The CDR3 loop spans 15 amino acids. The CDR3 loop reads CASGKGDVSNEKLFF. The CDR3 nucleotides read TGTGCCAGTGGGAAGGGGGACGTTAGTAATGAAAAACTGTTTTTT.

V and J are TRBV9 and TRBJ2-1; 10 bases align to TRBD1. The CDR3 totals 15 residues. CDR1 is SGDLS and CDR2 is YYNGEE in the germline V gene. The ends lost 3 bases at V and 8 bases at J; junction bases unmatched: 8. The CDR3 protein is CASSAQGGTGDEQFF. In nucleotides, the CDR3 is TGTGCCAGCAGCGCCCAGGGGGGGACAGGGGATGAGCAGTTCTTC.

The chain combines TRBV30 with TRBJ1-2; no definite D call. The CDR3 is 12 residues long. The V end lost 8 bases, the J end lost 0 bases, and 10 bases lay between the germline ends. Looked up from germline, CDR1 is GTSNPN and CDR2 is SVGIG (reference sequence). DNA of the CDR3: TGTGCCAGTCGGGGAACTAACTATGGCTACACCTTC. This codes for CASRGTNYGYTF.

This chain links TRBV18 with TRBJ2-2, with 7 bases that match TRBD2. This CDR3 region has 15 residues. The germline V gene encodes CDR1 KGHSH and CDR2 LQKENI. The junction had 4 bases not matched to a gene; V was cut back by 3 bases and J by 3 bases. CDR3 DNA: TGTGCCAGCTCACCTCTAGCGGACGACACCGGGGAGCTGTTTTTT. Translation: CASSPLADDTGELFF.

This clone has only a few counts. The rearrangement uses TRBV6-1 and TRBJ1-2, with D tentatively TRBD1 (6 bases). This CDR3 contains 15 residues. V was trimmed by 2 bases and J by 4 bases, leaving 14 bases between them. In germline, CDR1 is MNHNS, CDR2 SASEGT. CDR3: CASSEPYRDRYGYTF. The CDR3 DNA follows: TGTGCCAGCAGTGAACCGTACAGGGACCGCTATGGCTACACCTTC.

This chain uses TRBV5-6 with TRBJ1-2; 9 bases map to TRBD1. The germline gives CDR1 SGHDT, CDR2 YYEEEE. The CDR3 covers 14 residues. Germline trimming cut 0 bases from V and 8 bases from J; bases unmatched to any gene: 5. CDR3 region: CASSLGQGVGGYTF. The CDR3 DNA is TGTGCCAGCAGCTTGGGACAGGGGGTAGGCGGCTACACCTTC.

This chain links TRBV4-3 with TRBJ1-2; weak D call: TRBD1 (5 bases). The V gene lost 0 bases and the J gene lost 8 bases, with 19 bases spanning the gap. The CDR3 totals 16 residues. Looked up from germline, CDR1 is LGHNA and CDR2 is YSLEER. CDR3 in amino acids: CASSQDRQGPVEGYTF. CDR3 DNA: TGCGCCAGCAGCCAAGATAGGCAGGGCCCGGTAGAAGGCTACACCTTC.